This T cell receptor (beta chain) came from a study of regulatory T cells in long-lasting Graves disease. Trimming shortened V by 2 bases and J by 11 bases, and 19 bases separated the two germline ends. The V gene's germline CDR1 is MDHEN and CDR2 SYDVKM. CDR3 length equals 15 residues. Only a few counts were recorded for this clonotype. Relying on iRepertoire HTBI primers and Arm-PCR of CDR3 regions, the team built TCR beta libraries. TCRdb independently ran MiXCR on the multiplex PCR reads; one entry per CDR3 protein. Seen here are about 620,000 distinct CDR3 sequences, around 15% observed once, and the top ten hold roughly 18%. As to time point: newly diagnosed GD, antithyroid drugs for less than 3 months. PBMC-derived RNA was used for the TCR library. Another study also made use of these data, one on T cells in Graves' hyperthyroidism and ophthalmopathy.

The chain has TRBV28 and TRBJ1-5, with D hard to call. The source is a woman between 25 and 40 years old with Graves disease. The material was peripheral blood mononuclear cells (PBMCs), obtained at new diagnosis, from a patient treated with antithyroid drugs. The CDR3 coding sequence is TGTGCCAGCAGTTTAGCTGGGCAGAAAATCGGGGCCCAGCATTTT. It translates to CASSLAGQKIGAQHF.